Listed here are 28 T cell receptor beta chains from one sample, sequenced in a study of cytomegalovirus exposure and HLA in healthy donors. Data came from immunoSEQ multiplex PCR; TCRdb stores just in-frame clones and leaves some out. This sample yields about 340,000 clones, of which more than 80% are seen a single time; 0.65% to 0.85% belongs to the top ten. Material: PBMCs. These receptors all stem from a woman aged 18-29 years in good health and CMV-seronegative.

The chain links TRBV19 to TRBJ1-5; tentatively, D is TRBD1 (6 bases). CDR3 length: 15 amino acids. V lost 5 bases to trimming and J lost 2 bases, with 13 bases between them. Per the germline V gene, CDR1 is LNHDA and CDR2 is SQIVND (reference sequence). CDR3 sequence: CASSFDRMGNQPQHF. CDR3 nucleotides: TGTGCCAGTAGTTTTGACAGGATGGGCAATCAGCCCCAGCATTTT.

This chain links TRBV4-3 with TRBJ2-7; weak D call: TRBD1 (6 bases). Germline values: CDR1 LGHNA, CDR2 YSLEER. V dropped 0 bases and J dropped 2 bases, with 11 bases sitting between them. The CDR3 has 15 amino acids. This CDR3 is CASSQERDIAYEQYF. DNA of the CDR3: TGCGCCAGCAGCCAAGAAAGGGACATAGCCTACGAGCAGTACTTC.

The CDR3 bases are TGTGCCAGCAGCCGTAGCGGGGGCTACACCTTC. Amino acid sequence: CASSRSGGYTF. The chain links TRBV7-2 to TRBJ1-2, with D hard to call. V lost 5 bases to trimming and J lost 8 bases, with 9 bases between them. The CDR3 is 11 amino acids. Germline CDR1 is SGHTA and CDR2 is FQGNSA.

The chain uses TRBV28 and TRBJ2-7; unclear D gene. The CDR3 loop spans 12 amino acids. Deletions cut 5 bases from V and 2 bases from J, with 7 bases between. Germline V lookup: CDR1 MDHEN, CDR2 SYDVKM. CDR3 sequence (DNA): TGTGCCAGCAGTACATTTACCTACGAGCAGTACTTC. Translation gives CASSTFTYEQYF.

The chain uses TRBV4-3 and TRBJ1-5; no clear D. The CDR3 extends over 14 amino acids. V lost 0 bases and J 0 bases, leaving 3 bases between the germline ends. Germline CDR1 reads LGHNA; CDR2 reads YSLEER. The CDR3 sequence: CASSQDISNQPQHF. CDR3 DNA sequence: TGCGCCAGCAGCCAAGATATTAGCAATCAGCCCCAGCATTTT.

This clone was picked up a small number of times. In nucleotides, the CDR3 is TGTGCCAGCAGGGGCACTAGCTACGAGCAGTACTTC. It yields the protein CASRGTSYEQYF. The chain combines TRBV6-6 with TRBJ2-7; D is perhaps TRBD2 (5 bases). The germline V and J ends were trimmed by 6 bases and 3 bases, with 9 bases remaining between them. The CDR3 contains 12 residues. Germline CDR1 reads MNHNY; CDR2 reads SVGAGI (reference sequence).

The chain combines TRBV14 with TRBJ2-1; 8 positions agree with TRBD2. CDR1 is SGHDN and CDR2 is FVKESK in the germline V gene. The CDR3 runs to 15 residues. With 7 bases clipped from V and 0 bases from J, the junction kept 5 bases outside the gene matches. The CDR3 nucleotides are TGTGCCAGCACCGCCAGCGGGGGCTCCTACAATGAGCAGTTCTTC. Encoded protein: CASTASGGSYNEQFF.

The chain has TRBV7-6 and TRBJ2-2; TRBD2 agrees at 11 bases. CDR3 length: 19 amino acids. Germline V gives CDR1 SGHVS, CDR2 FNYEAQ. The ends lost 5 bases at V and 5 bases at J; junction bases unmatched: 16. The CDR3 loop reads CASSAERLAGRLGTGELFF. CDR3 coding DNA: TGTGCCAGCAGCGCGGAAAGACTAGCGGGAAGGTTGGGGACCGGGGAGCTGTTTTTT.

V is TRBV15 and J is TRBJ2-3; the match to TRBD2 covers 9 bases. V lost 2 bases, J lost 2 bases, and 2 bases stayed unmatched. Germline V lookup: CDR1 LNHNV, CDR2 YYDKDF (reference sequence). The CDR3 spans 15 residues. DNA of the CDR3: TGTGCCACCAGCAGACTAGCGGGGTACACAGATACGCAGTATTTT. Its translation: CATSRLAGYTDTQYF.

The chain links TRBV9 to TRBJ2-7, with TRBD2 identical over 7 bases. The CDR3 is 14 residues long. CDR1 SGDLS and CDR2 YYNGEE come from the germline V gene. V trimming: 2 bases; J trimming: 2 bases; junction bases outside the gene matches: 4. CDR3 loop: CASSVGLVPYEQYF. The CDR3 nucleotides are TGTGCCAGCAGCGTCGGACTAGTCCCCTACGAGCAGTACTTC.

The chain combines TRBV7-6 with TRBJ2-1; tentatively, D is TRBD1 (7 bases). V was pared by 10 bases and J by 0 bases, with 25 bases between. The CDR3 totals 18 residues. Germline CDR1 is SGHVS and CDR2 is FNYEAQ. The CDR3 loop is CATSRGAATGSSYNEQFF. The CDR3 DNA reads as TGTGCCACTAGCAGGGGGGCAGCCACAGGAAGCTCCTACAATGAGCAGTTCTTC.

The gene calls are TRBV6-5 and TRBJ1-3; no firm D call. The CDR3 length is 14 residues. Germline V lookup: CDR1 MNHEY, CDR2 SVGAGI. V dropped 4 bases and J dropped 2 bases, with 9 bases sitting between them. The CDR3 loop is CASSSLPAGNTIYF. The CDR3 DNA reads TGTGCCAGCAGTTCCCTCCCGGCTGGAAACACCATATATTTT.

The V call is TRBV9, the J call TRBJ2-7; 8 bases agree with TRBD2. Germline V CDR1 and CDR2: SGDLS, YYNGEE. With 0 bases clipped from V and 5 bases from J, the junction kept 13 bases outside the gene matches. The CDR3 runs to 17 residues. The DNA for the CDR3 is TGTGCCAGCAGCGTAGGAACTAGCGGAAGAACGGCGGACGAGCAGTACTTC. This translates into CASSVGTSGRTADEQYF.

In the case of this clone: At one of its ends the junction is not consistent with the germline gene, which may arise from a read error. This chain uses TRBV2 with TRBJ2-2, with 11 bases fitting TRBD2. This CDR3 is built from 16 residues. The germline gives CDR1 SNHLY, CDR2 FYNNEI. The CDR3 loop is CAISPGLAANTGELFF. Here the CDR3 DNA reads TGTGCCATCAGTCCGGGACTAGCGGCGAACACCGGGGAGCTGTTTTTT.

J is TRBJ2-5 and V is TRBV7-2; a possible D gene is TRBD2 (6 bases). The germline gives CDR1 SGHTA, CDR2 FQGNSA. The V and J ends lost 4 bases and 5 bases respectively, with 17 bases between them. CDR3 length: 15 amino acids. CDR3 sequence: CASSSGGAVSETQYF. CDR3 nucleotides: TGTGCCAGCAGCTCTGGCGGGGCTGTTTCGGAGACCCAGTACTTC.

The CDR3 is CASSREHRPDTQYF. CDR3 in DNA: TGTGCCAGCAGCCGGGAGCACCGGCCAGATACGCAGTATTTT. The V and J genes are TRBV2 and TRBJ2-3; TRBD2 is a possible D gene (6 bases). The V end lost 6 bases, the J end lost 4 bases, and 14 bases lay between the germline ends. The germline V gene encodes CDR1 SNHLY and CDR2 FYNNEI. There are 14 residues in the CDR3. The variable domain in full, with the rest retrieved from reference TRBV2 and TRBJ2-3, is EPEVTQTPSHQVTQMGQEVILRCVPISNHLYFYWYRQILGQKVEFLVSFYNNEISEKSEIFDDQFSVERPDGSNFTLKIRSTKLEDSAMYFCASSREHRPDTQYFGPGTRLTVL.

The chain is built from TRBV28 and TRBJ2-7, with D unclear. V lost 4 bases to trimming and J lost 3 bases, with 13 bases between them. The germline gives CDR1 MDHEN, CDR2 SYDVKM. The CDR3 length is 14 residues. The CDR3 protein is CASSSPPVLYEQYF. The CDR3 DNA follows: TGTGCCAGCAGTTCCCCTCCGGTTCTCTACGAGCAGTACTTC.

The chain links TRBV11-2 to TRBJ2-6; D is perhaps TRBD2 (6 bases). Per germline, CDR1 SGHAT and CDR2 FQNNGV. The V end lost 5 bases, the J end lost 4 bases, and 15 bases lay between the germline ends. The CDR3 covers 16 residues. For the CDR3, the DNA is TGTGCCAGCAGCCCCCTGGGCGGGGCCGGGGCCAACGTCCTGACTTTC. Its protein is CASSPLGGAGANVLTF.

This clone is a singleton in its sample. As DNA, the CDR3 is TGCGCCAGCAGCCAAGATTGGGGGGGTCTAGCGGGAGGGTTATACGAGCAGTACTTC. Protein sequence: CASSQDWGGLAGGLYEQYF. V is TRBV4-3 and J is TRBJ2-7; 12 bases map to TRBD2. The junction had 13 bases not matched to a gene; V was cut back by 0 bases and J by 4 bases. CDR3 length: 19 residues. CDR1 is LGHNA, CDR2 YSLEER, per germline.

This chain uses TRBV30 with TRBJ1-2; tentatively, D is TRBD1 (5 bases). Germline CDR1 reads GTSNPN; CDR2 reads SVGIG (reference sequence). The CDR3 has 12 residues. V was pared by 8 bases and J by 8 bases, with 18 bases between. In DNA, the CDR3 is TGTGCCGGAGAGACAGCCGACGGAGGCTACACCTTC. Protein product: CAGETADGGYTF.

This clone has a single count. J is TRBJ2-1 and V is TRBV4-3; TRBD2 matches at 14 bases. Germline CDR1 is LGHNA and CDR2 is YSLEER. CDR3 size: 16 residues. Trimming removed 9 bases from V and 7 bases from J; junction bases left unmatched: 11. The CDR3 region has the DNA TGCGCCAGTAACATGGGACTAGCGGGAGAGGATAATGAGCAGTTCTTC. Its protein product is CASNMGLAGEDNEQFF.

This clone was detected only a few times. The gene calls are TRBV5-1 and TRBJ2-2; TRBD2 aligns across 12 bases. V lost 4 bases and J lost 1; bases outside the gene matches: 5. The CDR3 totals 17 residues. The V gene's germline CDR1 is SGHRS and CDR2 YFSETQ. The CDR3 DNA follows: TGCGCCAGCAGCCCCAAGGGACTAGCGGGGAACACCGGGGAGCTGTTTTTT. It translates to CASSPKGLAGNTGELFF. Full variable domain (rest looked up from reference TRBV5-1 and TRBJ2-2): KAGVTQTPRYLIKTRGQQVTLSCSPISGHRSVSWYQQTPGQGLQFLFEYFSETQRNKGNFPGRFSGRQFSNSRSEMNVSTLELGDSALYLCASSPKGLAGNTGELFFGEGSRLTVL.

With regard to this clone: Germline is not matched at one junction end, which may reflect a read error. The chain joins TRBV4-1 to TRBJ2-2, with TRBD2 identical over 7 bases. The CDR3 consists of 16 residues. Germline CDR1 is MGHRA and CDR2 is YSYEKL. CDR3 DNA: TGCGCCAGCAGCCAATCGGGGGGAGGGAACCCCGGGGAGCTGTTTTTT. This translates into CASSQSGGGNPGELFF.

The rearrangement uses TRBV6-6 and TRBJ2-7; 12 bases are shared with TRBD2. Germline assignment: CDR1 MNHNY and CDR2 SVGAGI (reference sequence). The CDR3 length is 15 residues. V gave up 7 bases and J gave up 2 bases; unmatched junction bases: 6. As DNA, the CDR3 is TGTGCCAGCACAGGACTAGCGGGACCTACCTACGAGCAGTACTTC. Encoded protein: CASTGLAGPTYEQYF.

The chain couples TRBV9 to TRBJ2-1, with D perhaps matching TRBD2 (6 bases). The CDR3 is 17 residues long. Germline V gene lookup returns CDR1 SGDLS and CDR2 YYNGEE. V lost 1 base, J lost 4 bases, and 18 bases lay in between. CDR3 sequence: CASSVTGDLATYNEQFF. The CDR3 region has the DNA TGTGCCAGCAGCGTAACCGGCGATCTAGCGACGTACAATGAGCAGTTCTTC. Together with reference TRBV9 and TRBJ2-1, the CDR3 gives the full variable domain: DSGVTQTPKHLITATGQRVTLRCSPRSGDLSVYWYQQSLDQGLQFLIQYYNGEERAKGNILERFSAQQFPDLHSELNLSSLELGDSALYFCASSVTGDLATYNEQFFGPGTRLTVL.

V gene TRBV6-5 combines with J gene TRBJ2-5; possibly TRBD2 for D (6 bases). Germline V gives CDR1 MNHEY, CDR2 SVGAGI. Trimming left V 5 bases short and J 2 bases short, with 9 bases between. This CDR3 contains 13 residues. The CDR3 DNA reads as TGTGCCAGCAGTGGGACTGTACAAGAGACCCAGTACTTC. This translates into CASSGTVQETQYF.

This chain uses TRBV7-2 with TRBJ2-1; the D gene is possibly TRBD2 (5 bases). Germline CDR1 reads SGHTA; CDR2 reads FQGNSA. This CDR3 is built from 14 residues. The germline V and J ends were trimmed by 0 bases and 7 bases, with 10 bases remaining between them. The CDR3 region is CASSLATGWNEQFF. CDR3 DNA: TGTGCCAGCAGCTTAGCGACGGGGTGGAATGAGCAGTTCTTC.

The V call is TRBV28, the J call TRBJ2-5, with 7 bases lining up with TRBD2. Trimming took 6 bases from V and 1 from J; bases not matched to a gene: 14. This CDR3 region has 17 residues. CDR1 MDHEN and CDR2 SYDVKM come from the germline V gene. The CDR3 DNA is TGTGCCAGCAGCCCCATGATCCCAGCGGGACCCCAAGAGACCCAGTACTTC. It is translated as CASSPMIPAGPQETQYF.